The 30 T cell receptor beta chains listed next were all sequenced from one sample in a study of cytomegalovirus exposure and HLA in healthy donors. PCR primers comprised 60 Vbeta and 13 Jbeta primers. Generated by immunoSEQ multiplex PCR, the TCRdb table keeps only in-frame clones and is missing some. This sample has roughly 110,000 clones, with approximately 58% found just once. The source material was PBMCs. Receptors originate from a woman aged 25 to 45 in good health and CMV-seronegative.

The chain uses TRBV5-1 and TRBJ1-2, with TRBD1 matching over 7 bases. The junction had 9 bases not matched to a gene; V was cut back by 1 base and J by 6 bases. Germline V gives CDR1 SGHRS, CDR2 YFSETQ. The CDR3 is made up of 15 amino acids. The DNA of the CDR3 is TGCGCCAGCAGCTTGAGCCTCGACAGGGAGGATGGCTACACCTTC. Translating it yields CASSLSLDREDGYTF.

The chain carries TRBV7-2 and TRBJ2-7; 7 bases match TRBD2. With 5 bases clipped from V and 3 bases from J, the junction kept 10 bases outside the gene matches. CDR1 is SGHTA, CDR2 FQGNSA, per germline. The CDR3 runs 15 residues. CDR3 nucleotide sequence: TGTGCCAGCAGCCGACGGGCGGGAGCCCTCTACGAGCAGTACTTC. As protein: CASSRRAGALYEQYF. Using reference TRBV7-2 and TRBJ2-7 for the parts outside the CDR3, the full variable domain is GAGVSQSPSNKVTEKGKDVELRCDPISGHTALYWYRQSLGQGLEFLIYFQGNSAPDKSGLPSDRFSAERTGGSVSTLTIQRTQQEDSAVYLCASSRRAGALYEQYFGPGTRLTVT.

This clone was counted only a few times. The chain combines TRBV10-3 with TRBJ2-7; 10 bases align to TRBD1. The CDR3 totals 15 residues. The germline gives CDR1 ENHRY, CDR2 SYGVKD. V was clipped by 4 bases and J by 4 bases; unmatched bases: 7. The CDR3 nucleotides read TGTGCCATCAGTGGGGGACAGGGGAGTAAGTACGAGCAGTACTTC. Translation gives CAISGGQGSKYEQYF.

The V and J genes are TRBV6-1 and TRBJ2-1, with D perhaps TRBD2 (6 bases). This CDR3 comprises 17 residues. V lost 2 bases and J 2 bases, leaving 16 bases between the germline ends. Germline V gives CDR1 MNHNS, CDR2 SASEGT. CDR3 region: CASSEQYGSNPYNEQFF. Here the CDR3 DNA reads TGTGCCAGCAGTGAACAGTACGGGAGTAATCCCTACAATGAGCAGTTCTTC.

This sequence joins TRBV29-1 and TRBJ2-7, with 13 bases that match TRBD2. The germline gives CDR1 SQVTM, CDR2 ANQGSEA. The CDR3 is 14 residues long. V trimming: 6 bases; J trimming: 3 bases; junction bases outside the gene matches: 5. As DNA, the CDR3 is TGCAGCGTCGCGGGGACTAGCGGGAACTACGAGCAGTACTTC. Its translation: CSVAGTSGNYEQYF.

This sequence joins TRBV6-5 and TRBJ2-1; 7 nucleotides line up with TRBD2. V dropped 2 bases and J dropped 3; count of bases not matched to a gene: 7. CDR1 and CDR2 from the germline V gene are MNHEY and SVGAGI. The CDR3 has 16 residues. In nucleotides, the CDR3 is TGTGCCAGCAGTTACCGGGCTAGCGGTGACTACAATGAGCAGTTCTTC. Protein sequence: CASSYRASGDYNEQFF.

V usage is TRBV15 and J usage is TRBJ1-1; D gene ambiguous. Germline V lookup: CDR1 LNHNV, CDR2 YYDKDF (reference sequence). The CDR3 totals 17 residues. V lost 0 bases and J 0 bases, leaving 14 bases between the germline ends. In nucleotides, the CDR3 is TGTGCCACCAGCAGAGATATGGCAGGCCTTATGAACACTGAAGCTTTCTTT. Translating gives CATSRDMAGLMNTEAFF. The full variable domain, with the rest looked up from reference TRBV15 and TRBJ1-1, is DAMVIQNPRYQVTQFGKPVTLSCSQTLNHNVMYWYQQKSSQAPKLLFHYYDKDFNNEADTPDNFQSRRPNTSFCFLDIRSPGLGDTAMYLCATSRDMAGLMNTEAFFGQGTRLTVV.

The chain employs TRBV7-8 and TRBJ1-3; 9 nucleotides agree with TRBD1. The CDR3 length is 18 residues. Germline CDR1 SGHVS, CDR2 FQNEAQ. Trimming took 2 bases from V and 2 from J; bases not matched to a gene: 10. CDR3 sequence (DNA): TGTGCCAGCAGCTTAAACTTGGGACAGGGCGTCCCTGGAAACACCATATATTTT. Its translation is CASSLNLGQGVPGNTIYF.

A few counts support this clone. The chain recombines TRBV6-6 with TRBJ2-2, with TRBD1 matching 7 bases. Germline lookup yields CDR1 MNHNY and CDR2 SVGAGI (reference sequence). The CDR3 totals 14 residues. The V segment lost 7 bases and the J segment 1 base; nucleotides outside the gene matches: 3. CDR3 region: CASTRQGNTGELFF. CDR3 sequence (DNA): TGTGCCAGCACCAGACAGGGGAACACCGGGGAGCTGTTTTTT.

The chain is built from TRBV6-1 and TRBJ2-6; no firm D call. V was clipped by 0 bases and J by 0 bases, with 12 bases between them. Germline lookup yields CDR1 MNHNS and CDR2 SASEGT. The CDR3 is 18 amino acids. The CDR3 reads CASSEARRPYSGANVLTF. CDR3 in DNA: TGTGCCAGCAGTGAAGCTAGGCGGCCTTACTCTGGGGCCAACGTCCTGACTTTC.

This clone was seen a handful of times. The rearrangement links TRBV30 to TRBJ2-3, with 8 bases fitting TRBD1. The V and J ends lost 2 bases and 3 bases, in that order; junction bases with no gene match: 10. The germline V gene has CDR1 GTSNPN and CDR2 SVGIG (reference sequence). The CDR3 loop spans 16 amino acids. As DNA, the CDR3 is TGTGCCTGGAGTACCGCTGGCAGGGGGCCGACAGATACGCAGTATTTT. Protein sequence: CAWSTAGRGPTDTQYF.

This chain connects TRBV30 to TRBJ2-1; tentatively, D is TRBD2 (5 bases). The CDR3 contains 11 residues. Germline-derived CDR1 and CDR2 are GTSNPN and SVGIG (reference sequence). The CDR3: CAAGVGNEQFF. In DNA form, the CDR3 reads TGTGCTGCCGGGGTGGGGAATGAGCAGTTCTTC.

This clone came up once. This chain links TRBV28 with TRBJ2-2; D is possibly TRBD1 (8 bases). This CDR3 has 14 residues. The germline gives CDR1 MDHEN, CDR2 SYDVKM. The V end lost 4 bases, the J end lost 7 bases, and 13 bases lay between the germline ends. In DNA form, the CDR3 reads TGTGCCAGCAGTTCAACAGGGGGGGGCGGGGAGCTGTTTTTT. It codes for CASSSTGGGGELFF.

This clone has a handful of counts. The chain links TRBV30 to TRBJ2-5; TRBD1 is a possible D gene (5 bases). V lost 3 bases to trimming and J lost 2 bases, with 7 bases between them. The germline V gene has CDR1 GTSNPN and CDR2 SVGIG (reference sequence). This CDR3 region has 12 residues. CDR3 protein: CAWSRVQETQYF. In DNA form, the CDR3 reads TGTGCCTGGAGCAGGGTACAAGAGACCCAGTACTTC.

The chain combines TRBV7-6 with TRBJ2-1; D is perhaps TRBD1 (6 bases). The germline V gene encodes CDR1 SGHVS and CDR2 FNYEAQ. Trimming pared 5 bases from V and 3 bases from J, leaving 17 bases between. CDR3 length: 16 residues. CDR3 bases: TGTGCCAGCAGCCCAAGCCCGACAGGCTTCTACAATGAGCAGTTCTTC. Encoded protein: CASSPSPTGFYNEQFF. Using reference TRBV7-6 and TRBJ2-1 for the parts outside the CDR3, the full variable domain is GAGVSQSPRYKVTKRGQDVALRCDPISGHVSLYWYRQALGQGPEFLTYFNYEAQQDKSGLPNDRFSAERPEGSISTLTIQRTEQRDSAMYRCASSPSPTGFYNEQFFGPGTRLTVL.

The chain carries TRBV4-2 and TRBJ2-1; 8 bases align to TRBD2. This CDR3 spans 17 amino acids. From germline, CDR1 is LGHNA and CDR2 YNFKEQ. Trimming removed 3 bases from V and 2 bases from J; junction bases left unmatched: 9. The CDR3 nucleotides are TGTGCCAGCAGCCAGTGGGCGGGTAGCGGGACCTACAATGAGCAGTTCTTC. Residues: CASSQWAGSGTYNEQFF.

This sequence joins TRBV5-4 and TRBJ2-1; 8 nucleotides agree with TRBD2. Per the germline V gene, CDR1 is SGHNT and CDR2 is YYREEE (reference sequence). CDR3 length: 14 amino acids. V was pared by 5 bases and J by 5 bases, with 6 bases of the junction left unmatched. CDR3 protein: CASRETSANNEQFF. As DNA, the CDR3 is TGTGCCAGCAGGGAGACTAGCGCCAACAATGAGCAGTTCTTC.

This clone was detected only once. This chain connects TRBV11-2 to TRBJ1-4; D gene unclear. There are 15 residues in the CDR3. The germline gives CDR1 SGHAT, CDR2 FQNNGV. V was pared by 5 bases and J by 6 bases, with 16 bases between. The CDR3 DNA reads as TGTGCCAGCAGCCTAAACGGCCGGGTAGATGAAAAACTGTTTTTT. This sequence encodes CASSLNGRVDEKLFF.

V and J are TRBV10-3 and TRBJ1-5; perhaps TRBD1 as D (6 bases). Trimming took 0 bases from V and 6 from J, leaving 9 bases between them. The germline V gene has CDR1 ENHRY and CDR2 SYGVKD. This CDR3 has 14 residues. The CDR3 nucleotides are TGTGCCATCAGTGAGTCTGGGGGCGTTCAGCCCCAGCATTTT. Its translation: CAISESGGVQPQHF.

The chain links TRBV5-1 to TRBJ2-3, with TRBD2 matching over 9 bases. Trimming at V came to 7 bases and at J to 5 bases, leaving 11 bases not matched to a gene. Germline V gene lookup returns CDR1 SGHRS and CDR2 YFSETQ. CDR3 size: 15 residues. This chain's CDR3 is CASGGVSGRRDTQYF. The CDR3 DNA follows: TGCGCCAGCGGAGGGGTTAGCGGGAGACGAGATACGCAGTATTTT.

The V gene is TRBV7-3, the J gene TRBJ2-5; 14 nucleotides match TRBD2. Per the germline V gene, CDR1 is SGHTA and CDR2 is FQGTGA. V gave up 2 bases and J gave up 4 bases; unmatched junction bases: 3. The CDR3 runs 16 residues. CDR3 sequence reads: CASSLRTSGRRETQYF. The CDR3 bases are TGTGCCAGCAGCTTACGGACTAGCGGGAGGAGAGAGACCCAGTACTTC. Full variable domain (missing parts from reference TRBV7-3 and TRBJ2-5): GAGVSQTPSNKVTEKGKYVELRCDPISGHTALYWYRQSLGQGPEFLIYFQGTGAADDSGLPNDRFFAVRPEGSVSTLKIQRTERGDSAVYLCASSLRTSGRRETQYFGPGTRLLVL.

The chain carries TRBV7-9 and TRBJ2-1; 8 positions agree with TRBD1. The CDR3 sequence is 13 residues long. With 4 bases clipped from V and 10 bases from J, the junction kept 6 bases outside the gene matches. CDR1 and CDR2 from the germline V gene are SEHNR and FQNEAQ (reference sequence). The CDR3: CASSSNWDREQFF. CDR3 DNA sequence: TGTGCCAGCAGCTCGAACTGGGACAGGGAGCAGTTCTTC.

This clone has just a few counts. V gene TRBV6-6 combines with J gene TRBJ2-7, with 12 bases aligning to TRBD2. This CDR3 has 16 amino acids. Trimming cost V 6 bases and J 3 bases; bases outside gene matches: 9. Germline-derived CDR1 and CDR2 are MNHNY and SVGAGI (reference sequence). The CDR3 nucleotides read TGTGCCAGCAGACAGACCGGGACTAGCGGGTACTACGAGCAGTACTTC. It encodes CASRQTGTSGYYEQYF.

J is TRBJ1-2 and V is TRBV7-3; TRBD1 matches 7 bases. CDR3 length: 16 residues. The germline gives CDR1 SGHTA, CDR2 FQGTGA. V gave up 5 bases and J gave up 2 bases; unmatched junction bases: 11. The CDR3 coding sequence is TGTGCCAGCAGCCTACAGGGGCGGGGCACGAACTATGGCTACACCTTC. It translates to CASSLQGRGTNYGYTF.

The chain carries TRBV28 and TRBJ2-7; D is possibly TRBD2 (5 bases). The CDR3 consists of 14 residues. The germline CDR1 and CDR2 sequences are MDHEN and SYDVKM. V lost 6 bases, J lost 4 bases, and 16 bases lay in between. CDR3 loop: CASRSPSAGYEQYF. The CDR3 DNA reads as TGTGCCAGCAGATCCCCCTCGGCGGGTTACGAGCAGTACTTC.

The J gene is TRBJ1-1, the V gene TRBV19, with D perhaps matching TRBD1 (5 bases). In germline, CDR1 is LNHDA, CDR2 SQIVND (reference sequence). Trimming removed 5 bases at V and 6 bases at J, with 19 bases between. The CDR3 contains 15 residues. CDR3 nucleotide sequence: TGTGCCAGTAGTCCGTTTCGGGGGGAGGTAGCTGAAGCTTTCTTT. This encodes CASSPFRGEVAEAFF.

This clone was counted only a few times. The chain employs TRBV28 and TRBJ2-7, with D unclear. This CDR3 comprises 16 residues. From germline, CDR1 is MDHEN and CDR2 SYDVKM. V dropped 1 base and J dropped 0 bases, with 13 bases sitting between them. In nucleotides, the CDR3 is TGTGCCAGCAGTTTATCCGACGACTTTAGCTCCTACGAGCAGTACTTC. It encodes CASSLSDDFSSYEQYF.

The CDR3 bases are TGTGCCAGTAGTACGCCCTGGGAGGCCGAGAAACTGTTTTTT. Translated: CASSTPWEAEKLFF. V gene TRBV19 combines with J gene TRBJ1-4; D is ambiguous. Germline loops: CDR1 LNHDA, CDR2 SQIVND (reference sequence). Trimming shortened V by 4 bases and J by 11 bases, and 17 bases separated the two germline ends. This CDR3 comprises 14 residues.

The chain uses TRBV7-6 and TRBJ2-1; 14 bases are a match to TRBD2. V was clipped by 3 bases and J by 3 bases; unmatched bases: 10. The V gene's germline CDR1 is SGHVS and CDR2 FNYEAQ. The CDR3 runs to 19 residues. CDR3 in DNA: TGTGCCAGCAGCTTGACTAGCGGGAGGGCGAAAGTCTACTACAATGAGCAGTTCTTC. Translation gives CASSLTSGRAKVYYNEQFF.

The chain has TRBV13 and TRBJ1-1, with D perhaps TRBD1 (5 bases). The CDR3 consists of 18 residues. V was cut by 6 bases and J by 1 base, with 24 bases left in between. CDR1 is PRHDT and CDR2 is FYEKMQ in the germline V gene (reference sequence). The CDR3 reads CASRVSIGRVLGNTEAFF. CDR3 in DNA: TGTGCCAGCAGAGTATCGATCGGCAGGGTATTAGGGAACACTGAAGCTTTCTTT.